This TCR beta chain is from a study of human T cells and chemical hapten exposure. Specified time point: patch test 3, about 24 weeks after DPC sensitization. Treatment meaning: therapeutic diphenylcyclopropenone sensitization with weekly scalp DPC. This clonotype was counted only a few times. TCRdb re-analysed the RACE reads in MiXCR, keeping a single row per CDR3 protein. Of more than 100,000 distinct CDR3 sequences listed, about 10% are singletons. The CDR3 has 18 residues. V was clipped by 5 bases and J by 1 base, with 21 bases between them. V is TRBV12-3 or TRBV12-4 and J is TRBJ1-5; unclear D gene. The material sequenced was whole blood, taken in connection with sensitization to the hapten diphenylcyclopropenone (DPC). The source is a woman between 45 and 60 years old with alopecia areata. Some clones in this sample may be carry-over from other donors' samples. CDR3 bases: TGTGCCAGCAGTACGACTCCCGCGACACCACGGAGCAATCAGCCCCAGCATTTT. Translation gives CASSTTPATPRSNQPQHF.